Each of the 27 T cell receptor beta chains below was sequenced from the same sample in a study of spatial heterogeneity in lung cancer. No antigen is known for these receptors. Using its own MiXCR run on the 5' RACE reads, TCRdb lists one record per CDR3 protein. This table holds 3,000 to 4,000 distinct CDR3 sequences, 15% found once. Time point in this sample: sample taken at primary tumor resection. Study-level points and caveats: Tracking of tumor mutation counts was seen in expanded intratumoral alpha and beta TCR counts.

Source: lung tumor tissue, taken at surgery. These TCRs come from a female donor with early-stage non-small cell lung cancer.

Relative to its sample, this clonotype is medium-sized (0.01 to 0.1%). Since the library was made to target alpha chains, this beta chain is a stray read and its abundance is not meaningful. The chain employs TRBV4-1 and TRBJ2-1; TRBD2 matches at 13 bases. CDR1 and CDR2 from the germline V gene are MGHRA and YSYEKL. The CDR3 totals 18 residues. Germline trimming cut 4 bases from V and 2 bases from J; bases unmatched to any gene: 8. The CDR3 coding sequence is TGCGCCAGCAGCCGAGGACTAGCGGGGGTCTCTGCCTACAATGAGCAGTTCTTC. Residues: CASSRGLAGVSAYNEQFF.

In its sample, this clonotype is medium-sized. A library made for alpha chains picked up this beta chain off target, so its size means little. V is TRBV6-1 and J is TRBJ1-5; no reliable D call. Trimming shortened V by 2 bases and J by 2 bases, and 4 bases separated the two germline ends. There are 13 residues in the CDR3. Germline V CDR1 and CDR2: MNHNS, SASEGT. The CDR3 spells CASSEQGNQPQHF. The CDR3 coding sequence is TGTGCCAGCAGTGAACAGGGCAATCAGCCCCAGCATTTT.

Regarding this clonotype: This beta chain appears as a stray read in a library generated for alpha chains; its size is not informative. The chain uses TRBV29-1 and TRBJ1-1; possible D gene TRBD1, 6 bases. From germline, CDR1 is SQVTM and CDR2 ANQGSEA. Trimming shortened V by 7 bases and J by 1 base, and 19 bases separated the two germline ends. The CDR3 runs to 15 residues. CDR3 in DNA: TGCAGCGCCGGACAGTCGGGTGTCCGGAACACTGAAGCTTTCTTT. Its translation: CSAGQSGVRNTEAFF.

The sample holds many counts of this clonotype. Being off target in a library aimed at alpha chains, this beta chain has a size of little meaning. The chain has TRBV7-8 and TRBJ2-3; no reliable D call. Germline loops: CDR1 SGHVS, CDR2 FQNEAQ. The CDR3 runs to 13 residues. Trimming cost V 4 bases and J 2 bases, with 7 bases left between them. The CDR3 here is CASSWGYTDTQYF. CDR3 DNA sequence: TGTGCCAGCAGCTGGGGATACACAGATACGCAGTATTTT.

Relative to its sample, this clonotype is medium-sized. This beta chain turned up in a library designed for alpha chains; as an off-target read, its abundance says little. The chain carries TRBV6-5 and TRBJ2-7, with D tentatively TRBD1 (5 bases). Germline values: CDR1 MNHEY, CDR2 SVGAGI. Trimming removed 2 bases from V and 6 bases from J, with 14 bases in between. The CDR3 spans 14 residues. CDR3 nucleotides: TGTGCCAGCAGTTACGTGGACAATCAGGGCGAGCAGTACTTC. It translates to CASSYVDNQGEQYF.

This clonotype was detected many times. This beta chain came through as a stray read in a library set up for alpha chains, and its size says little. This chain joins TRBV5-1 and TRBJ2-7; D perhaps matches TRBD2 (7 bases). Trimming removed 4 bases at V and 5 bases at J, with 22 bases between. There are 16 residues in the CDR3. CDR1 and CDR2 (germline): SGHRS, YFSETQ. CDR3 residues: CASSPQPGRGAHEQYF. The CDR3 nucleotides read TGCGCCAGCAGCCCTCAACCGGGACGGGGGGCCCACGAGCAGTACTTC. Combining the CDR3 with reference TRBV5-1 and TRBJ2-7 gives the whole variable domain KAGVTQTPRYLIKTRGQQVTLSCSPISGHRSVSWYQQTPGQGLQFLFEYFSETQRNKGNFPGRFSGRQFSNSRSEMNVSTLELGDSALYLCASSPQPGRGAHEQYFGPGTRLTVT.

This clonotype was observed many times. Because this beta chain is a stray read in a library intended to capture alpha chains, its abundance should not be given much weight. This sequence joins TRBV6-2 or TRBV6-3 and TRBJ2-5, with TRBD1 matching over 8 bases. Looked up from germline, CDR1 is MNHEY and CDR2 is SVGEGT. CDR3 size: 17 residues. V lost 2 bases, J lost 1 base, and 9 bases stayed unmatched. The CDR3 DNA is TGTGCCAGCAGTTACCCCGGACAGGGCTCTCTCCAAGAGACCCAGTACTTC. Protein product: CASSYPGQGSLQETQYF.

This clonotype is classed as medium-sized (0.01 to 0.1%). In a library made to pick up alpha chains, this beta chain is a stray read with a size that means little. The chain uses TRBV7-9 and TRBJ2-3; possible D gene TRBD2, 5 bases. CDR1 is SEHNR and CDR2 is FQNEAQ in the germline V gene (reference sequence). Trimming pared 4 bases from V and 6 bases from J, leaving 8 bases between. There are 12 residues in the CDR3. The CDR3 loop reads CASSSDSDTQYF. The DNA of the CDR3 is TGTGCCAGCAGCTCGGACTCGGATACGCAGTATTTT.

This clonotype came up many times. This beta chain represents an off-target read in a library built for alpha chains; its size is of limited meaning. This rearrangement joins TRBV13 to TRBJ1-2; possible D gene TRBD1, 5 bases. V was shortened by 5 bases and J by 4 bases, with 20 bases between the two germline ends. The CDR3 extends over 16 amino acids. Germline V gene sequence: CDR1 PRHDT, CDR2 FYEKMQ (reference sequence). The DNA for the CDR3 is TGTGCCAGCAGCCCGGACGGGGCTACCGGGATCTATGGCTACACCTTC. Protein sequence: CASSPDGATGIYGYTF.

Points on this clonotype: This beta chain is a stray sequence in a library constructed for alpha chains; its clone size is not meaningful. The chain recombines TRBV27 with TRBJ2-1; 7 nucleotides line up with TRBD1. Germline V CDR1 and CDR2: MNHEY, SMNVEV (reference sequence). CDR3 length: 15 residues. J was trimmed by 5 bases and V by 5 bases; bases with no gene match: 9. CDR3 sequence reads: CASSQQGPINNEQFF. The CDR3 region has the DNA TGTGCCAGCAGTCAACAGGGGCCTATAAACAATGAGCAGTTCTTC.

Sample share makes this clonotype medium-sized (0.01 to 0.1%). The library was designed around alpha chains, so this beta chain is a stray read whose abundance carries little weight. The chain uses TRBV6-5 and TRBJ1-2; TRBD1 matches at 7 bases. The CDR3 contains 15 residues. CDR1 MNHEY and CDR2 SVGAGI come from the germline V gene. The junction had 7 bases not matched to a gene; V was cut back by 6 bases and J by 0 bases. In nucleotides, the CDR3 is TGTGCCAGCAGGCGGGGGACAGCCGCTAACTATGGCTACACCTTC. Translation gives CASRRGTAANYGYTF.

Many counts were recorded for this clonotype. Within a library made for alpha chains, this beta chain is off target, and its count is uninformative. The J gene is TRBJ2-4, the V gene TRBV7-2; perhaps TRBD1 as D (6 bases). V dropped 5 bases and J dropped 1 base, with 15 bases sitting between them. Per the germline V gene, CDR1 is SGHTA and CDR2 is FQGNSA. This CDR3 comprises 16 residues. The CDR3 here is CASSQQGRVAKNIQYF. CDR3 bases: TGTGCCAGCAGCCAGCAGGGGCGGGTGGCCAAAAACATTCAGTACTTC.

This clonotype showed up many times. The size of this beta chain means little, since it is a stray read in a library made for alpha chains. The chain is built from TRBV11-2 and TRBJ2-5; D uncertain. Looked up from germline, CDR1 is SGHAT and CDR2 is FQNNGV. Trimming removed 5 bases from V and 4 bases from J, with 14 bases in between. The length of the CDR3 is 14 residues. The DNA for the CDR3 is TGTGCCAGCAGCCTAGGGCCCGAAGGAGAGACCCAGTACTTC. Protein: CASSLGPEGETQYF.

As for this clonotype: This beta chain is an off-target read within a library intended for alpha chains, so its frequency means little. The chain joins TRBV6-5 to TRBJ2-1, with 12 nucleotides matching TRBD2. V dropped 6 bases and J dropped 5; count of bases not matched to a gene: 11. Germline CDR1 and CDR2: MNHEY and SVGAGI. This CDR3 has 17 amino acids. CDR3 nucleotides: TGTGCCAGCAGCCCCCAACCGACTAGCGGGAGAAACAATGAGCAGTTCTTC. It specifies CASSPQPTSGRNNEQFF.

In this sample, this clonotype turned up many times. This beta chain is a stray sequence in a library constructed for alpha chains; its clone size is not meaningful. This chain links TRBV7-9 with TRBJ2-7; TRBD1 matches 7 bases. The CDR3 has 14 residues. CDR1 SEHNR and CDR2 FQNEAQ come from the germline V gene (reference sequence). Trimming removed 5 bases from V and 3 bases from J; junction bases left unmatched: 7. The DNA for the CDR3 is TGTGCCAGCAGCCACGACAGGGCGAACTACGAGCAGTACTTC. This codes for CASSHDRANYEQYF.

This clonotype was counted at least ten times. In a library made to pick up alpha chains, this beta chain is a stray read with a size that means little. The chain employs TRBV11-2 and TRBJ2-2, with D unclear. In germline, CDR1 is SGHAT, CDR2 FQNNGV. V was trimmed by 2 bases and J by 1 base, leaving 5 bases between them. CDR3 length: 14 amino acids. The CDR3 protein is CASSLYENTGELFF. In DNA form, the CDR3 reads TGTGCCAGCAGCTTATACGAGAACACCGGGGAGCTGTTTTTT.

This clonotype was seen many times. Because this beta chain is a stray read in a library intended to capture alpha chains, its abundance should not be given much weight. The V and J genes are TRBV6-5 and TRBJ2-3, with 9 bases aligning to TRBD2. V lost 4 bases and J lost 3; bases outside the gene matches: 2. Germline V gene data show CDR1 as MNHEY and CDR2 as SVGAGI. The CDR3 is 14 residues long. The CDR3: CASSLGLATDTQYF. In DNA, the CDR3 is TGTGCCAGCAGTTTAGGACTAGCGACAGATACGCAGTATTTT.

There are many counts of this clonotype. Being off target in a library aimed at alpha chains, this beta chain has a size of little meaning. This chain links TRBV5-4 with TRBJ1-1, with D unclear. CDR1 is SGHNT and CDR2 is YYREEE in the germline V gene (reference sequence). V lost 0 bases and J lost 1, with 10 bases in between. The CDR3 consists of 15 residues. CDR3 protein: CASSLVGEGNTEAFF. CDR3 sequence (DNA): TGTGCCAGCAGCTTGGTCGGGGAGGGGAACACTGAAGCTTTCTTT.

By sample fraction, this clonotype is medium-sized. As an off-target read in a library built for alpha chains, this beta chain has a frequency of little significance. V and J are TRBV11-2 and TRBJ1-2; 7 bases fit TRBD1. Losses at the gene ends were 5 bases for V and 6 bases for J; bases not matched to a gene: 6. This CDR3 is 13 amino acids long. Germline assignment: CDR1 SGHAT and CDR2 FQNNGV. CDR3 region: CASSAVQGNGYTF. DNA for the CDR3: TGTGCCAGCAGCGCAGTACAGGGGAATGGCTACACCTTC.

By frequency in the sample, this clonotype is medium-sized. The library was prepared for alpha chains; this beta chain is a stray read, so its frequency means little. The genes are TRBV2 and TRBJ1-5, with 8 positions matching TRBD1. The CDR3 extends over 14 amino acids. The germline CDR1 and CDR2 sequences are SNHLY and FYNNEI. With 8 bases clipped from V and 11 bases from J, the junction kept 14 bases outside the gene matches. CDR3 in amino acids: CASSSTGAGLAQHF. CDR3 nucleotides: TGTGCCAGCTCTTCGACAGGGGCTGGTTTAGCCCAGCATTTT.

By share, this clonotype counts as medium-sized. One junction end disagrees with the germline gene, perhaps due to a read error. This beta chain is a stray read from a library made for alpha chains; its abundance is not meaningful. The chain employs TRBV7-9 and TRBJ2-3, with 7 bases identical to TRBD2. This CDR3 spans 15 amino acids. CDR1 is SEHNR and CDR2 is FQNEAQ in the germline V gene (reference sequence). In nucleotides, the CDR3 is TGTGCCAGCAACTTAGTACGGGGGGGCACAGATACGCAGTATTTT. It is translated as CASNLVRGGTDTQYF.

This clonotype is judged medium-sized. This beta chain is an unintended read in a library built for alpha chains; its size means little. The gene calls are TRBV5-1 and TRBJ1-2; no firm D call. This CDR3 is built from 12 residues. Trimming left V 4 bases short and J 8 bases short, with 12 bases between. Germline V gene lookup returns CDR1 SGHRS and CDR2 YFSETQ. The CDR3 here is CASSVATTGYTF. The CDR3 nucleotides are TGCGCCAGCAGCGTGGCCACCACCGGCTACACCTTC.

This clonotype was observed many times. A library made for alpha chains picked up this beta chain off target, so its size means little. This sequence joins TRBV12-3 or TRBV12-4 and TRBJ2-3, with D perhaps matching TRBD2 (6 bases). This CDR3 region has 17 residues. Trimming shortened V by 7 bases and J by 1 base, and 21 bases separated the two germline ends. The DNA of the CDR3 is TGTGCCAGCACCCTAGGCACCGGCGGGGTTGGCACAGATACGCAGTATTTT. Translating it yields CASTLGTGGVGTDTQYF.

In regard to this clonotype: This beta chain turned up in a library designed for alpha chains; as an off-target read, its abundance says little. The chain recombines TRBV12-3 or TRBV12-4 with TRBJ1-2; no clear D. With 5 bases removed from V and 4 bases from J, the gap between germline ends came to 11 bases. CDR3 length: 13 amino acids. CDR3 protein: CASSPELVYGYTF. The CDR3 nucleotides are TGTGCCAGCAGTCCTGAACTGGTCTATGGCTACACCTTC.

This clonotype is termed medium-sized (0.01 to 0.1%). Because the library targeted alpha chains, this beta chain is an off-target read whose size means little. This sequence joins TRBV5-8 and TRBJ2-3; tentatively, D is TRBD1 or TRBD2 (5 bases each). Germline V gene sequence: CDR1 SGHTS, CDR2 YDEGEE. The CDR3 length is 14 residues. The V gene lost 1 base and the J gene lost 5 bases, with 11 bases spanning the gap. CDR3 residues: CASSLKGTGDTQYF. The CDR3 nucleotides read TGTGCCAGCAGCTTGAAGGGGACGGGAGATACGCAGTATTTT. Looking up the rest from reference TRBV5-8 and TRBJ2-3 gives the full variable domain: EAGVTQSPTHLIKTRGQQATLRCSPISGHTSVYWYQQALGLGLQFLLWYDEGEERNRGNFPPRFSGRQFPNYSSELNVNALELEDSALYLCASSLKGTGDTQYFGPGTRLTVL.

This clonotype is classed as medium-sized. The library was prepared for alpha chains; this beta chain is a stray read, so its frequency means little. The chain combines TRBV5-1 with TRBJ2-5; D call uncertain. Germline CDR1 is SGHRS and CDR2 is YFSETQ. The V and J ends lost 0 bases and 2 bases respectively, with 11 bases between them. The CDR3 consists of 15 residues. The CDR3 loop reads CASSLGFGQQETQYF. CDR3 coding DNA: TGCGCCAGCAGCTTGGGTTTTGGCCAGCAAGAGACCCAGTACTTC.

By share of the sample, this clonotype is medium-sized. This beta chain is a stray sequence in a library constructed for alpha chains; its clone size is not meaningful. The CDR3 sequence: CASSEAGAFGTQYF. The CDR3 DNA reads TGTGCCAGCAGCGAAGCGGGGGCGTTCGGGACCCAGTACTTC. The chain uses TRBV9 and TRBJ2-5; 8 bases line up with TRBD2. The CDR3 runs to 14 residues. The junction had 8 bases not matched to a gene; V was cut back by 3 bases and J by 7 bases. Germline V gives CDR1 SGDLS, CDR2 YYNGEE.